These 2 T cell receptor beta chains were all obtained from the same sample, sequenced in a study of T cell repertoires in cytomegalovirus infection (dated 2019 in TCRdb). Reads for this sample came from an Illumina HiSeq 1500. Starting from the raw public reads, TCRdb applied fastp trimming at Q25, assembled clones with MiXCR and retained in-frame beta chains. Every entry covers one CDR3 protein and lists the most common genes and DNA from its rows. The table for this sample lists some 700,000 distinct CDR3 sequences; 35% of them were counted only once. Jointly, the top ten make up roughly 2.9% of the sample. The sample taken for sequencing was PBMCs. These receptors all stem from a human donor in good health (CMV status not recorded). Some clones in this sample may be carry-over from other donors' samples.

This clonotype has only a few counts. The V call is TRBV6-8, the J call TRBJ2-1; 13 bases map to TRBD2. The germline gives CDR1 MNHGY, CDR2 SAAAGT. With 7 bases clipped from V and 10 bases from J, the junction kept 4 bases outside the gene matches. The CDR3 length is 13 residues. The CDR3 loop is CASTTSGGSEQFF. DNA of the CDR3: TGTGCCAGCACGACTAGCGGGGGGAGCGAGCAGTTCTTC.

The rearrangement uses TRBV20-1 and TRBJ2-1; no reliable D call. Germline V gene sequence: CDR1 DFQATT, CDR2 SNEGSKA (reference sequence). The germline V and J ends were trimmed by 3 bases and 6 bases, with 12 bases remaining between them. This CDR3 is 13 amino acids long. The CDR3 loop reads CSASKRMVNEQFF. CDR3 coding DNA: TGCAGTGCTAGTAAACGGATGGTCAATGAGCAGTTCTTC.